This record looks at one T cell receptor beta chain sequence and its context. Germline V gene data show CDR1 as LNHDA and CDR2 as SQIVND (reference sequence). V dropped 3 bases and J dropped 5 bases, with 14 bases sitting between them. The CDR3 is 15 residues long. The data were taken from a study of T cells in Graves' hyperthyroidism and ophthalmopathy. Those with hyperthyroidism were 18 to 65 years old, newly diagnosed, and ill for under 2 months. RNA transcripts served as the template for amplifying TCR beta CDR3 regions. First-round RT-PCR with HTBI primers amplified the TCR CDR3 region. TCRdb reprocessed the multiplex PCR reads via MiXCR and lists one record per CDR3 protein. The repertoire holds more than 550,000 distinct CDR3 sequences, with under 20% as singletons.

The rearrangement uses TRBV19 and TRBJ1-5; TRBD1 might be the D (5 bases). Sequenced sample: blood. The clonotype was recovered from a woman aged 50 to 60 with Graves' hyperthyroidism that later progressed to Graves' ophthalmopathy. The CDR3 DNA follows: TGTGCCAGTAGTATGACGGGACGGAATCATCAGCCCCAGCATTTT. It is translated as CASSMTGRNHQPQHF.